These 5 T cell receptor beta chains share one sample of origin, sequenced in a study of low-dose radiotherapy and immunotherapy resistance in tumors. TRAV- and TRBV-specific primers primed first-strand cDNA, covering alpha and beta chains. With a V-primer adapter and a constant-region primer, TCRs were amplified for approximately 19 PCR cycles. TCRdb redid the calling of the reads with MiXCR, one entry per CDR3 protein. This sample carries around 13,000 distinct CDR3 sequences, 60% of them seen once, and the ten largest clones take about 8.3%. These receptors were taken from a human donor with advanced metastatic prostate, ovarian, gallbladder or colorectal cancer (not recorded which). This table probably holds off-target reads from a library built for another chain.

This clonotype came up once. The rearrangement uses TRBV7-2 and TRBJ1-6, with D perhaps matching TRBD1 (5 bases). The CDR3 runs 16 residues. CDR1 is SGHTA, CDR2 FQGNSA, per germline. Trimming took off 0 bases at V and 9 bases at J, with 15 bases between the two ends. The CDR3 loop reads CASSLAFIRAGSPLHF. CDR3 nucleotide sequence: TGTGCCAGCAGCTTAGCGTTTATCAGGGCCGGTTCACCCCTCCACTTT.

V and J are TRBV12-3 or TRBV12-4 and TRBJ1-1, with D perhaps TRBD1 (5 bases). This CDR3 contains 13 residues. Trimming took 8 bases from V and 0 from J, leaving 10 bases between them. The CDR3 nucleotides read TGTGCCAGCCGTCTGGGGGTGAACACTGAAGCTTTCTTT. Translated, it gives CASRLGVNTEAFF.

The V gene is TRBV5-1, the J gene TRBJ1-6; D gene uncertain. The V gene lost 0 bases and the J gene lost 0 bases, with 7 bases spanning the gap. Germline values: CDR1 SGHRS, CDR2 YFSETQ. CDR3 size: 16 residues. This chain's CDR3 is CASSLVGNSYNSPLHF. CDR3 sequence (DNA): TGCGCCAGCAGCTTGGTTGGTAACTCCTATAATTCACCCCTCCACTTT.

This clonotype was counted between two and nine times. V is TRBV14 and J is TRBJ1-2; possible D gene TRBD1, 6 bases. The CDR3 contains 15 residues. V was trimmed by 1 base and J by 4 bases, leaving 13 bases between them. Germline V gene lookup returns CDR1 SGHDN and CDR2 FVKESK. The CDR3 DNA sequence: TGTGCCAGCAGCCAAGCCAGGGGCAGAGGCTATGGCTACACCTTC. Its translation is CASSQARGRGYGYTF.

The V gene is TRBV11-3, the J gene TRBJ2-3, with TRBD2 matching 7 bases. The germline V gene has CDR1 SGHNT and CDR2 YENEEA. The CDR3 has 12 amino acids. V gave up 5 bases and J gave up 6 bases; unmatched junction bases: 2. The CDR3 region is CASSAGGDTQYF. In DNA, the CDR3 is TGTGCCAGCAGCGCCGGGGGGGATACGCAGTATTTT.